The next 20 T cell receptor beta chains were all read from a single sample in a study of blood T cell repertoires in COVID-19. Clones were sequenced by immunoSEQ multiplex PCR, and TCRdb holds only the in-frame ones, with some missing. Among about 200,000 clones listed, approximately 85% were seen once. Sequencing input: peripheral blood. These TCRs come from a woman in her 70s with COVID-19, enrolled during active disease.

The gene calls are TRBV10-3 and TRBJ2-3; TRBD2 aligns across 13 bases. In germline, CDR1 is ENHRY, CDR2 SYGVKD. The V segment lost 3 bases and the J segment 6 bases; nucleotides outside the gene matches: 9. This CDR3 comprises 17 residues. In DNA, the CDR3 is TGTGCCATCAGTGAAACACTAGCGGGAGGGCCGGGCGATACGCAGTATTTT. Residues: CAISETLAGGPGDTQYF.

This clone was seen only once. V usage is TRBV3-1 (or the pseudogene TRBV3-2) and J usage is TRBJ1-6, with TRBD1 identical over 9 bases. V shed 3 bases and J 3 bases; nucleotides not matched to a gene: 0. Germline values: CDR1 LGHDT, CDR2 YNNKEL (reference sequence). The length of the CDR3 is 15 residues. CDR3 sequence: CASSQGQGYNSPLHF. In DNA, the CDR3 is TGTGCCAGCAGCCAGGGACAGGGCTATAATTCACCCCTCCACTTT.

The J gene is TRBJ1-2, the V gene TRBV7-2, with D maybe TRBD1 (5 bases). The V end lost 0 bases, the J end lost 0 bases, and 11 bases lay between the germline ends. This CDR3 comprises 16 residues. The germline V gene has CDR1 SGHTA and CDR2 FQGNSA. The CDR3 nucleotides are TGTGCCAGCAGCTTAGCCGCAACAGGCTCTAACTATGGCTACACCTTC. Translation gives CASSLAATGSNYGYTF. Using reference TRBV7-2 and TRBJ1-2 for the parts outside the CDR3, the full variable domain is GAGVSQSPSNKVTEKGKDVELRCDPISGHTALYWYRQSLGQGLEFLIYFQGNSAPDKSGLPSDRFSAERTGGSVSTLTIQRTQQEDSAVYLCASSLAATGSNYGYTFGSGTRLTVV.

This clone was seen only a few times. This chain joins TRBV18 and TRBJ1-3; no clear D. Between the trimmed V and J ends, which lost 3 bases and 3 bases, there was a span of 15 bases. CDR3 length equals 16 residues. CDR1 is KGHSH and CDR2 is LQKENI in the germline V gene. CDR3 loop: CASSPGIDLSGNTIYF. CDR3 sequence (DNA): TGTGCCAGCTCACCCGGGATAGATCTCAGTGGAAACACCATATATTTT.

The CDR3 protein is CASSPTGARSTYEQYF. DNA of the CDR3: TGTGCCAGTAGTCCCACAGGGGCCAGGTCGACCTACGAGCAGTACTTC. This chain links TRBV19 with TRBJ2-7; 7 bases are shared with TRBD1. V gave up 5 bases and J gave up 2 bases; unmatched junction bases: 12. The length of the CDR3 is 16 residues. CDR1 and CDR2 from the germline V gene are LNHDA and SQIVND (reference sequence).

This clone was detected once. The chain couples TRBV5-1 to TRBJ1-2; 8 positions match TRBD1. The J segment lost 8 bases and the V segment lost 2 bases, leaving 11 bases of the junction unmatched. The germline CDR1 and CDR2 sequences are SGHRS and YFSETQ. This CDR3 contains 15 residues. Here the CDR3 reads CASSFQGAQAEGYTF. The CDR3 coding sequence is TGCGCCAGCAGCTTTCAGGGGGCGCAAGCGGAAGGCTACACCTTC. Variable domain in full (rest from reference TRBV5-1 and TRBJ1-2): KAGVTQTPRYLIKTRGQQVTLSCSPISGHRSVSWYQQTPGQGLQFLFEYFSETQRNKGNFPGRFSGRQFSNSRSEMNVSTLELGDSALYLCASSFQGAQAEGYTFGSGTRLTVV.

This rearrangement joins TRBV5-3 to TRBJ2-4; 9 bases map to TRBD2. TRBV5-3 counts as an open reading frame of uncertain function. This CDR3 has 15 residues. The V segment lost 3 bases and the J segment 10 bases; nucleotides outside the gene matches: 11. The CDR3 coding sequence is TGTGCCAGAAGCTCCCAGAGGCTAGCGGGGACTATTCAGTACTTC. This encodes CARSSQRLAGTIQYF.

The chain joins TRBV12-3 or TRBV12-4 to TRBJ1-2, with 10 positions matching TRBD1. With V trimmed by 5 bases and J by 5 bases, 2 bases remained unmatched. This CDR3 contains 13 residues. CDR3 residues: CASSRQGAYGYTF. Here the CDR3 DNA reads TGTGCCAGCAGTAGACAGGGGGCTTATGGCTACACCTTC.

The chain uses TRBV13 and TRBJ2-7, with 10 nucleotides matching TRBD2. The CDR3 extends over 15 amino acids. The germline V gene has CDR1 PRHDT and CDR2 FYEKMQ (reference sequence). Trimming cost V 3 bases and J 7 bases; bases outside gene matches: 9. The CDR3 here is CASSFQLAGYREQYF. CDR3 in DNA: TGTGCCAGCAGCTTTCAACTAGCGGGATATAGGGAGCAGTACTTC.

In DNA form, the CDR3 reads TGCGCCAGCAGCTTAACAGGGTCCGGCTACGAGCAGTACTTC. This sequence encodes CASSLTGSGYEQYF. This chain joins TRBV5-1 and TRBJ2-7, with D possibly TRBD1 on 6 matching bases. Trimming took off 2 bases at V and 3 bases at J, with 12 bases between the two ends. Germline CDR1 is SGHRS and CDR2 is YFSETQ. This CDR3 has 14 amino acids.

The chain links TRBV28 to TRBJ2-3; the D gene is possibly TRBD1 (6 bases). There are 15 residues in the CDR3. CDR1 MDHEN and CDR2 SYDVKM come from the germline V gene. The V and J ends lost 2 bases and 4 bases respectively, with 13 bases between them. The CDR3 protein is CASSLPVTGPDTQYF. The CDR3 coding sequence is TGTGCCAGCAGTTTACCAGTGACAGGACCAGATACGCAGTATTTT.

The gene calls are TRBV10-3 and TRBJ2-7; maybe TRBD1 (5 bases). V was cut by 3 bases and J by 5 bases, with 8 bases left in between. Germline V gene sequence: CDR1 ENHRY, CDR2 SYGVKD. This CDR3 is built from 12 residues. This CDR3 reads CAISEIGDEQYF. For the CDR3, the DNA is TGTGCCATCAGTGAAATAGGGGACGAGCAGTACTTC.

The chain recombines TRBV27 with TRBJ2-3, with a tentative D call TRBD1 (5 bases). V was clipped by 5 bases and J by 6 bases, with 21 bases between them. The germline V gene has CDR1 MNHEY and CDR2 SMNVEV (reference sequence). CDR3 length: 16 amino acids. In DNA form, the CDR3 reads TGTGCCAGCAGTAGCCGACAGACCCTTAAGGGGGATACGCAGTATTTT. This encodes CASSSRQTLKGDTQYF.

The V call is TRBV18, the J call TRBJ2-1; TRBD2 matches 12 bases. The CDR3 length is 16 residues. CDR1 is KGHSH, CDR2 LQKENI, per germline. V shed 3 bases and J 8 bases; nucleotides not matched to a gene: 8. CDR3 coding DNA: TGTGCCAGCTCACCGTCACTAGCGGGAGGAGGCGATGAGCAGTTCTTC. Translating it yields CASSPSLAGGGDEQFF.

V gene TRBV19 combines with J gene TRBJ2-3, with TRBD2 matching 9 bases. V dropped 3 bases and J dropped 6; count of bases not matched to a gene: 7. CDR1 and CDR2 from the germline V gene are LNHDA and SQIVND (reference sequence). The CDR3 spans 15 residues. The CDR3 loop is CASSMLAGVSDTQYF. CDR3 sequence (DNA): TGTGCCAGTAGTATGTTAGCGGGAGTATCCGATACGCAGTATTTT.

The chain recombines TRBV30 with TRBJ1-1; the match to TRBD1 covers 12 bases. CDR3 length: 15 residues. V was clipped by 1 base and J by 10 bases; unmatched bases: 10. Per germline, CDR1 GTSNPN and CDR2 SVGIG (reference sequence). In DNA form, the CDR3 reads TGTGCCTGGAGTGACGGGACAGGGGGCGGGTTTGCAGCTTTCTTT. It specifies CAWSDGTGGGFAAFF.

CDR3 coding DNA: TGTGCCAGCTCACCTCCGGACAGCTCCTACAATGAGCAGTTCTTC. Protein sequence: CASSPPDSSYNEQFF. The V gene is TRBV18, the J gene TRBJ2-1; possibly TRBD1 for D (6 bases). Deletions cut 3 bases from V and 0 bases from J, with 9 bases between. The CDR3 runs 15 residues. Germline assignment: CDR1 KGHSH and CDR2 LQKENI.

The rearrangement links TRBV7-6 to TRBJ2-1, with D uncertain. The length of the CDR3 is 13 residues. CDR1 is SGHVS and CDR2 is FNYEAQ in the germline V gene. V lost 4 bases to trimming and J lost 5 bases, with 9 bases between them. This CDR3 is CASSSNIDNEQFF. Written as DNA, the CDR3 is TGTGCCAGCAGCTCTAATATAGACAATGAGCAGTTCTTC.

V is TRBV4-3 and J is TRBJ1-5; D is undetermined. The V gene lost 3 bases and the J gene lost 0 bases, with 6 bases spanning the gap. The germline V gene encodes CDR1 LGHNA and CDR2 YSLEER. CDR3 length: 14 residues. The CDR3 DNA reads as TGCGCCAGCAGCCAGGTACTTAGCAATCAGCCCCAGCATTTT. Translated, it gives CASSQVLSNQPQHF.

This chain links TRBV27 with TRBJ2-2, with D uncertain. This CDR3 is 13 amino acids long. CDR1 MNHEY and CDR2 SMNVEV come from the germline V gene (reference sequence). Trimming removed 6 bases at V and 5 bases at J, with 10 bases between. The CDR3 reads CASSHSGTGELFF. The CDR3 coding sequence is TGTGCCAGCAGCCACTCTGGTACCGGGGAGCTGTTTTTT.